This record concerns one TCR beta chain sequence. Its antigen is not known. The sample belongs to a study of T-cell memory formation after mild COVID-19. Findings and limits, study-wide: Clones contracting over day 15 to 85 were CD4/CD8 balanced, with later expanders leaning CD4+. A second wave of clones peaked on day 37, and their SARS-CoV-2 specificity went unconfirmed.

TCRdb ran MiXCR on the 5' RACE reads and lists one entry per CDR3 protein. The data hold nearly 350,000 distinct CDR3 sequences, with 10% to 15% observed a single time. Germline V lookup: CDR1 SGHDT, CDR2 YYEEEE. V shed 4 bases and J 4 bases; nucleotides not matched to a gene: 13. CDR3 length: 18 residues. This sequence joins TRBV5-6 and TRBJ2-5; 13 bases fit TRBD2. The clonotype comes from a man younger than 35 who had mild COVID-19 (a few samples of this study predate the infection). Cell type and time point are not known. Specimen: PBMCs or a T cell subset sorted from them (not recorded which). CDR3 in amino acids: CASSPLPGLAGLGETQYF. DNA for the CDR3: TGTGCCAGCAGCCCCCTCCCGGGACTAGCGGGGCTCGGAGAGACCCAGTACTTC.